The T cell receptor beta chain under discussion was sequenced for a study of cytomegalovirus exposure and HLA in healthy donors. Study-level results: Altogether, 170 or so TCR beta chains were recorded as cytomegalovirus-associated.

The PCR made use of 60 Vbeta and 13 Jbeta primers. Libraries were prepared by immunoSEQ multiplex PCR; TCRdb keeps only in-frame clonotypes and omits some of them. This listing includes 40,000 to 60,000 clones. There are 15 residues in the CDR3. V was trimmed by 5 bases and J by 0 bases, leaving 14 bases between them. Germline V CDR1 and CDR2: MNHEY, SMNVEV (reference sequence). A word on this clone: Its target is unknown.

The chain carries TRBV27 and TRBJ2-7; possibly TRBD1 for D (5 bases). The clonotype originates from a male donor in good health and CMV-seropositive. The sequenced sample consisted of PBMCs. The CDR3 bases are TGTGCCAGCAGTCAATCGACAGCCTCCTCCTACGAGCAGTACTTC. Translation gives CASSQSTASSYEQYF.